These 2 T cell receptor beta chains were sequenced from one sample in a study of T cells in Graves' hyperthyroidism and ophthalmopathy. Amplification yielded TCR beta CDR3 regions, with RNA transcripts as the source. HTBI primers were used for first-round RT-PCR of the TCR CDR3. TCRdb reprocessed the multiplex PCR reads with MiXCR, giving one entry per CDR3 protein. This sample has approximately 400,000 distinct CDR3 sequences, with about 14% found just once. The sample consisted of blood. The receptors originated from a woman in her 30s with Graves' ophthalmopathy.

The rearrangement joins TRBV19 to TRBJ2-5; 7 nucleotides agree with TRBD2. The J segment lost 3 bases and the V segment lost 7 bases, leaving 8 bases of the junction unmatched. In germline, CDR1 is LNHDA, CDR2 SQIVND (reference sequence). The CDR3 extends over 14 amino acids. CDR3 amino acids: CASTAGLAEETQYF. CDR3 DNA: TGTGCCAGTACCGCCGGCCTAGCGGAAGAGACCCAGTACTTC.

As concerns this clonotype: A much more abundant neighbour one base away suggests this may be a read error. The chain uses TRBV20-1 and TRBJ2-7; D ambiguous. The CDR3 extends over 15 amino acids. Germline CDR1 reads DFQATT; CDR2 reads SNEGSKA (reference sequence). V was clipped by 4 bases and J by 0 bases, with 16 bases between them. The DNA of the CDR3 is TGCAGTGCTACCGGAGTCACAATCAACTCCTACGAGCAGTACTTC. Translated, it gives CSATGVTINSYEQYF.